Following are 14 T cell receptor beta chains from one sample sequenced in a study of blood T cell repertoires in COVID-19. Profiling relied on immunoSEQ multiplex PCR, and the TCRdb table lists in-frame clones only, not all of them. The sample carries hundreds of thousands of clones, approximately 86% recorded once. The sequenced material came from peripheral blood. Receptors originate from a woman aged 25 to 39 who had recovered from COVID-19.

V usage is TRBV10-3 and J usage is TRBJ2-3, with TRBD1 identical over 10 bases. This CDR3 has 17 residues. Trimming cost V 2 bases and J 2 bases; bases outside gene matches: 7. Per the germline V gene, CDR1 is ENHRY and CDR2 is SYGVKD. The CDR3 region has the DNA TGTGCCATCAGTGAGACCTACGACAGGGGGCACACAGATACGCAGTATTTT. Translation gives CAISETYDRGHTDTQYF.

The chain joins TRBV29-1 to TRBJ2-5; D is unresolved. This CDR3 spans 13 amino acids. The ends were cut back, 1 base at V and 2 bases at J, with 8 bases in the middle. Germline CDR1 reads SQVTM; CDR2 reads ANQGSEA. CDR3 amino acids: CSVEGTAQETQYF. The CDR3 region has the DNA TGCAGCGTTGAAGGCACAGCTCAAGAGACCCAGTACTTC.

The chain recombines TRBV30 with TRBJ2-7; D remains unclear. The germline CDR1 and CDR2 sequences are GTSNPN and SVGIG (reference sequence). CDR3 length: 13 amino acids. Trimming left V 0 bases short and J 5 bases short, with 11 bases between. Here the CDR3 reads CAWSVNRRDEQYF. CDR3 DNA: TGTGCCTGGAGTGTAAATCGGAGAGACGAGCAGTACTTC.

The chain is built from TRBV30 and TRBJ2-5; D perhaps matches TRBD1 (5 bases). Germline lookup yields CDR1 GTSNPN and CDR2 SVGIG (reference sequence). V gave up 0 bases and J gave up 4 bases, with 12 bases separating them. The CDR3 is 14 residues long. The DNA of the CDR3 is TGTGCCTGGAGTGTACTGCAGGGCTTAGAGACCCAGTACTTC. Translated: CAWSVLQGLETQYF.

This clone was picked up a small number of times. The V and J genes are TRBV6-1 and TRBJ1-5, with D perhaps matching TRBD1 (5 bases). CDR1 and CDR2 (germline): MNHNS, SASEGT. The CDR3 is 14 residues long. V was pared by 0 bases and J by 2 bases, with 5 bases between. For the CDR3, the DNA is TGTGCCAGCAGTGAAGCAGGGGGCAATCAGCCCCAGCATTTT. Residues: CASSEAGGNQPQHF.

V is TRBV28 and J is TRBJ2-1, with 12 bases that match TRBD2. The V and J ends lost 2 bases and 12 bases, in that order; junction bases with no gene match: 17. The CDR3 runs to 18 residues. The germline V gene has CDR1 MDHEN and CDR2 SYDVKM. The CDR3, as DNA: TGTGCCAGCAGTTTAAGGTTTATCCCCCTAGCGGGAGGGGGCTGGCAGTTCTTC. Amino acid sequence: CASSLRFIPLAGGGWQFF.

Here the CDR3 DNA reads TGTGCCAGCATTAGGAACAGGGCTAATGAAAAACTGTTTTTT. Its protein product is CASIRNRANEKLFF. The chain combines TRBV2 with TRBJ1-4, with a tentative D call TRBD1 (6 bases). The CDR3 contains 14 residues. The germline gives CDR1 SNHLY, CDR2 FYNNEI. V lost 7 bases and J 3 bases, leaving 12 bases between the germline ends.

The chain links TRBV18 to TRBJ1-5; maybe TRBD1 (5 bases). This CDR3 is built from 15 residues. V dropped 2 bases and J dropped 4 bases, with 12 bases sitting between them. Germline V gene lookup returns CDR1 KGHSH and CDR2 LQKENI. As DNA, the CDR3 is TGTGCCAGCTCACCAATGGGACTGGGAAATCAGCCCCAGCATTTT. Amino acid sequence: CASSPMGLGNQPQHF.

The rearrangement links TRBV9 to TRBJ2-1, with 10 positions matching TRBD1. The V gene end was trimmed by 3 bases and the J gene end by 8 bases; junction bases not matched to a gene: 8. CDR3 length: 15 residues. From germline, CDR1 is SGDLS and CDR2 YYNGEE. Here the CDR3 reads CASSEEDRGWDEQFF. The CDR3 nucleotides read TGTGCCAGCAGCGAAGAGGACAGGGGGTGGGATGAGCAGTTCTTC.

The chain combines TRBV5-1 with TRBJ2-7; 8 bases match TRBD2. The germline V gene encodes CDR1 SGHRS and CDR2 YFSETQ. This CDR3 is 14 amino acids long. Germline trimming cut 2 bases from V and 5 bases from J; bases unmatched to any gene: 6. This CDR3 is CASSFEAGANEQYF. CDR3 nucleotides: TGCGCCAGCAGCTTTGAAGCGGGAGCCAACGAGCAGTACTTC.

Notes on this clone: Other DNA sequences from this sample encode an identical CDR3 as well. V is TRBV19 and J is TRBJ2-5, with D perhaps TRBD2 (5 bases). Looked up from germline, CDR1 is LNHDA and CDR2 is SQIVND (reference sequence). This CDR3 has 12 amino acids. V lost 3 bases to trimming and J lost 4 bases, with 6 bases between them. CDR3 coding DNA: TGTGCCAGTAGTATTGGAGGAGAGACCCAGTACTTC. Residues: CASSIGGETQYF.

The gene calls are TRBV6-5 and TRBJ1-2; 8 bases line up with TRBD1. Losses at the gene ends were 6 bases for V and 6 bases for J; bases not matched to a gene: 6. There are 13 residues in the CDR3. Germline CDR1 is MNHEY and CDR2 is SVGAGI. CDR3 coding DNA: TGTGCCAGCAGGGCGGAGGACAGGGATGGCTACACCTTC. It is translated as CASRAEDRDGYTF.

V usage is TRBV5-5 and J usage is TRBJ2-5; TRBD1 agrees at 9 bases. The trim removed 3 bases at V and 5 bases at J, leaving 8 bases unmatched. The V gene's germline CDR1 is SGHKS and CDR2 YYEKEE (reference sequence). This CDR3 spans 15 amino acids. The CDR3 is CASSWDREVRETQYF. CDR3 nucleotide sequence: TGTGCCAGCAGCTGGGACAGGGAGGTTAGGGAGACCCAGTACTTC.

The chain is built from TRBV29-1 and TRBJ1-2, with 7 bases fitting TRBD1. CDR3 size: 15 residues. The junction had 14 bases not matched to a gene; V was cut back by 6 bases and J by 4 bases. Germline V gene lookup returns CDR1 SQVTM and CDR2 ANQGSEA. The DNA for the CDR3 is TGCAGCGTGACCCACAGGGGCCCCTTGGGCTATGGCTACACCTTC. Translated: CSVTHRGPLGYGYTF.